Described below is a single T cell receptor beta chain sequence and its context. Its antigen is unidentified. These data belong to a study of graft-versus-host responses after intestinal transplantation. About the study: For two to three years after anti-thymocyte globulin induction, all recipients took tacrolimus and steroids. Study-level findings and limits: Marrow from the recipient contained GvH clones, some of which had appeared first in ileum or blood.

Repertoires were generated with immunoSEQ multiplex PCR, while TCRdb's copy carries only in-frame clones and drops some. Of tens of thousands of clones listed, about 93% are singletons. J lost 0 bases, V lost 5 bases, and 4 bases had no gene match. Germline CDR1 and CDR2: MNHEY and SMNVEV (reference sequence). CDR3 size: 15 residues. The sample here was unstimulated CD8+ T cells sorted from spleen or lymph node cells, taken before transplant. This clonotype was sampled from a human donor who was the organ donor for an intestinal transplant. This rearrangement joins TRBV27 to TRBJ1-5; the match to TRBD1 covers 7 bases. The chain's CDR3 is CASSPQGFSNQPQHF. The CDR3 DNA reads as TGTGCCAGCAGTCCACAGGGGTTTAGCAATCAGCCCCAGCATTTT.